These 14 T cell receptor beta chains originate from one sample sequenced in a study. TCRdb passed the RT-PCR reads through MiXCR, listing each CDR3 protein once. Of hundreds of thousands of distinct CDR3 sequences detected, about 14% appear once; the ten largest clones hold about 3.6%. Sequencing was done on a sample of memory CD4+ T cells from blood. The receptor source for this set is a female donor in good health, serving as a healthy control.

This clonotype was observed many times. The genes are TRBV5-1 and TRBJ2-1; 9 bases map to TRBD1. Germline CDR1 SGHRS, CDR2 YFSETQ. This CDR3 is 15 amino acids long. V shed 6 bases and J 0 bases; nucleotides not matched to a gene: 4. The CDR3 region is CASTGTGRSYNEQFF. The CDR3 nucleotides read TGCGCCAGCACCGGGACAGGGCGCTCCTACAATGAGCAGTTCTTC.

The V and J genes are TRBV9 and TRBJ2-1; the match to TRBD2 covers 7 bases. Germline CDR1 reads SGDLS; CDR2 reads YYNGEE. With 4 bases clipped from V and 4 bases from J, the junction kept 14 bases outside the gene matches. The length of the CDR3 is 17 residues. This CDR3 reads CASSYQATGGWYNEQFF. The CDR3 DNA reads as TGTGCCAGCAGCTACCAAGCCACGGGGGGTTGGTACAATGAGCAGTTCTTC.

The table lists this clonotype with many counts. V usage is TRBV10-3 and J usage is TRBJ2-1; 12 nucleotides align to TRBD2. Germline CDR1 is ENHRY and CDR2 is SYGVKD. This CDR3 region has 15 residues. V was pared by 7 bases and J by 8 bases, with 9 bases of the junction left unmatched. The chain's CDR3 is CAITSGTSGYDEQFF. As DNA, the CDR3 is TGTGCCATCACCTCCGGGACTAGCGGGTACGATGAGCAGTTCTTC.

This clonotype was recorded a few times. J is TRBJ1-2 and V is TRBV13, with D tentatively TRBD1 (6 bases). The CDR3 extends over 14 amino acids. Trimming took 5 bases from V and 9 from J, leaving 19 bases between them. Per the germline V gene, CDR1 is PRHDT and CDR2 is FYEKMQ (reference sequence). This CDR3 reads CASSPRTVSMRYTF. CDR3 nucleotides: TGTGCCAGCAGCCCGAGGACAGTTTCTATGCGCTACACCTTC.

The CDR3 DNA reads TGTGCCAGCAGCCCTACTAGCGGGGGAATGACCGGGGAGCTGTTTTTT. It encodes CASSPTSGGMTGELFF. The V gene is TRBV7-3, the J gene TRBJ2-2; 11 bases fit TRBD2. The CDR3 length is 16 residues. Germline assignment: CDR1 SGHTA and CDR2 FQGTGA. V lost 5 bases to trimming and J lost 5 bases; unmatched junction nucleotides: 7.

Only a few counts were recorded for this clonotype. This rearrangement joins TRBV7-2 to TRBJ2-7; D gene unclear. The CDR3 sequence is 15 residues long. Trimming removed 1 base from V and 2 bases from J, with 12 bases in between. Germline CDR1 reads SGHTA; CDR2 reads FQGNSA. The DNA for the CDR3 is TGTGCCAGCAGCTTAGTCGTGCACGGTACCTACGAGCAGTACTTC. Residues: CASSLVVHGTYEQYF.

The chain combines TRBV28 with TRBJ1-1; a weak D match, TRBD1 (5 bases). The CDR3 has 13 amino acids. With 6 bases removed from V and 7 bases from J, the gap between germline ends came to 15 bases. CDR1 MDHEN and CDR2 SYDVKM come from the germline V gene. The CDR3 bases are TGTGCCAGCAGGATGGTAAGGGACGGTGAAGCTTTCTTT. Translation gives CASRMVRDGEAFF.

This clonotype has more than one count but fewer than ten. CDR3 sequence (DNA): TGTGCCAGCAGGACCGGGACAGGAAACCCAGAGACCCAGTACTTC. This codes for CASRTGTGNPETQYF. This chain links TRBV12-3 or TRBV12-4 with TRBJ2-5; 8 positions match TRBD1. The trim removed 6 bases at V and 4 bases at J, leaving 10 bases unmatched. CDR3 length equals 15 residues.

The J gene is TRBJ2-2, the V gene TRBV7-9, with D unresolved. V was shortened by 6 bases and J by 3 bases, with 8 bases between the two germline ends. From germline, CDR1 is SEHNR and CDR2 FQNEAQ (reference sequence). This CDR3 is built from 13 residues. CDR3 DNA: TGTGCCAGCAGTTTTACCGACACCGGGGAGCTGTTTTTT. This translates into CASSFTDTGELFF.

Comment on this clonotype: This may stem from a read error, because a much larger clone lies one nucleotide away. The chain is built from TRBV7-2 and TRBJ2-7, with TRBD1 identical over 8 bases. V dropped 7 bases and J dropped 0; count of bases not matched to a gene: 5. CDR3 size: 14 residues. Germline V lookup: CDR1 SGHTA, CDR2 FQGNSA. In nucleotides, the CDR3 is TGTGCCAGCATCCGGGACAGGAGCTCCTACGAGCAGTACTTC. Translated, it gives CASIRDRSSYEQYF.

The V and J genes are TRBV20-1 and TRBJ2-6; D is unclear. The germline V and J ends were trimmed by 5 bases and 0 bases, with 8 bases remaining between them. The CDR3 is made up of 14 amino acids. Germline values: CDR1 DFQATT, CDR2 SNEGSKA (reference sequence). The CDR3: CSAHSFSGANVLTF. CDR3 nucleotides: TGCAGTGCTCACAGTTTCTCTGGGGCCAACGTCCTGACTTTC.

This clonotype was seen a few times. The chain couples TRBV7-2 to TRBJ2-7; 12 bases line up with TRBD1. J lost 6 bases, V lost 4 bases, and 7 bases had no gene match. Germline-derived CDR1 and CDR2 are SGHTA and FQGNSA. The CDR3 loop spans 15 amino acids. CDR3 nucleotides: TGTGCCAGCAGCTCGACCGGGACAGGGGGCACCGAGCAGTACTTC. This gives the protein CASSSTGTGGTEQYF. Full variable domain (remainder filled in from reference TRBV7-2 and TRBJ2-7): GAGVSQSPSNKVTEKGKDVELRCDPISGHTALYWYRQSLGQGLEFLIYFQGNSAPDKSGLPSDRFSAERTGGSVSTLTIQRTQQEDSAVYLCASSSTGTGGTEQYFGPGTRLTVT.

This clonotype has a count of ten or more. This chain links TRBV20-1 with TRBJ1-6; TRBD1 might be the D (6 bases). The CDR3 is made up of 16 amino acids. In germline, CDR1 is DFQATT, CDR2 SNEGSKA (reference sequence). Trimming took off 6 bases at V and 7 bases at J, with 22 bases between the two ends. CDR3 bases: TGCAGTGCCCCACTTCTTGGCGGGCAGGGGAATTCACCCCTCCACTTT. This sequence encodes CSAPLLGGQGNSPLHF.

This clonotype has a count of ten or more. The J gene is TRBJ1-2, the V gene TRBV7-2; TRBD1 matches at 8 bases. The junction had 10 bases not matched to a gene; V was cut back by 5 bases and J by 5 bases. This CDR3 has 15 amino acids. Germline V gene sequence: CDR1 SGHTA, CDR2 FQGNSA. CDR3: CASSPRQGPLYGYTF. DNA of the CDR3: TGTGCCAGCAGCCCTAGACAGGGGCCACTTTATGGCTACACCTTC.